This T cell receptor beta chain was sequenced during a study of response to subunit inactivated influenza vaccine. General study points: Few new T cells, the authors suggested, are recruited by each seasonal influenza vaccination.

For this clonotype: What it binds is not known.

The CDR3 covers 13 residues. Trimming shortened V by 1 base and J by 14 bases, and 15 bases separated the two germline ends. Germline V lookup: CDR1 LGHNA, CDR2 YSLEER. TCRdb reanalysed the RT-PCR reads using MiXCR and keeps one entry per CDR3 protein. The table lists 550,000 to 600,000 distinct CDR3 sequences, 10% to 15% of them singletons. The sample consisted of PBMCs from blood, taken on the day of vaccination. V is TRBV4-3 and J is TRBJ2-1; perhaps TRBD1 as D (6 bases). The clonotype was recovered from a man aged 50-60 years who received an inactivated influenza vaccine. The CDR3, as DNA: TGCGCCAGCAGCCAAGTGGGGACCCCAGGGGAGTTCTTC. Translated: CASSQVGTPGEFF.